Listed below are T cell receptor beta chains from one sample, sequenced in a study of T cell responses to AZD1222 COVID-19 vaccine. Sequencing used immunoSEQ multiplex PCR; TCRdb keeps in-frame clones, though not all of them. The data show 150,000 to 200,000 clones, with approximately 92% seen just once and roughly a tenth held by the top ten. The specimen was peripheral blood, collected on day 0 of AZD1222 vaccination. These receptors all come from an adult in good health. Both conserved end residues are part of each CDR3. The order of the fields is CDR3 DNA, CDR3 protein, D gene, clone size, J gene, V gene. D genes are given only for firm matches. Size is stated for part of the rows, as once, few or many counts, or as a class when the clone is expanded.

TGTGCCACCAGTGGAAGGGAATCGATGGGTGGAAACACCATATATTTT | CATSGRESMGGNTIYF | - | - | TRBJ1-3 | TRBV24-1
TGCGCCAGCAGCTCGGGACTAGACTACAATGAGCAGTTCTTC | CASSSGLDYNEQFF | TRBD2 | - | TRBJ2-1 | TRBV5-1
TGTGCCAGCAGCGTGTACAGGAGCTCCTACAATGAGCAGTTCTTC | CASSVYRSSYNEQFF | - | - | TRBJ2-1 | TRBV9
TGTGCCAGCACCAAACTACCCGGGAGCTATGGCTACACCTTC | CASTKLPGSYGYTF | - | - | TRBJ1-2 | TRBV28
TGTGCTAGTAAAAAGTTGACAGTGCCGAACACTGAAGCTTTCTTT | CASKKLTVPNTEAFF | - | - | TRBJ1-1 | TRBV12-5
TGTGCCAGCAGTTACTCGCCGGTATTTAGCAATCAGCCCCAGCATTTT | CASSYSPVFSNQPQHF | - | - | TRBJ1-5 | TRBV6-2/TRBV6-3
TGTGCCAGCAAGGCCCAAGAAAAACTGTTTTTT | CASKAQEKLFF | - | - | TRBJ1-4 | TRBV2
TGTGCCAGCAGTTACCCTGGTAGCGGGGGGACGAACACCGGGGAGCTGTTTTTT | CASSYPGSGGTNTGELFF | TRBD2 | - | TRBJ2-2 | TRBV6-2/TRBV6-3
TGTGCCAGCAGGGAAAGGGGATTCGCCGTCCACGAGCAGTACTTC | CASRERGFAVHEQYF | - | - | TRBJ2-7 | TRBV7-9
TGTGCCAGCAGTCGCCCGTGGGCGGGGAAGGTCTATGAGCAGTTCTTC | CASSRPWAGKVYEQFF | - | - | TRBJ2-1 | TRBV27
TGCGCCAGCAGCCAAGGGAGGGCAGGGGGCTACTATGGCTACACCTTC | CASSQGRAGGYYGYTF | TRBD1 | - | TRBJ1-2 | TRBV4-1
TGTGCCAGCAGTTACCCCCTGATGGACAACCGTCAGCCCCAGCATTTT | CASSYPLMDNRQPQHF | - | - | TRBJ1-5 | TRBV6-5
TGTGCCAGCAGCCAAGCAGGATCGAACACTGAAGCTTTCTTT | CASSQAGSNTEAFF | - | - | TRBJ1-1 | TRBV14
TGTGCCAGCAGCTTGCAGGGGGCGGAATCACCCCTCCACTTT | CASSLQGAESPLHF | TRBD1 | - | TRBJ1-6 | TRBV7-9
TGTGCCAGCAGCTTAGAATCCGAGGTGAAAGCTTTCTTT | CASSLESEVKAFF | - | - | TRBJ1-1 | TRBV11-2
TGTGCCAGCAGTTATGACGAGGGGAACCCAGATACGCAGTATTTT | CASSYDEGNPDTQYF | - | - | TRBJ2-3 | TRBV6-2/TRBV6-3
TGTGCCAGCAGTGAGTTAAGAACAGGAGGGTCTGGGGCCAACGTCCTGACTTTC | CASSELRTGGSGANVLTF | - | - | TRBJ2-6 | TRBV6-1
TGTGCCAGCAGTCTTGAGGGAGGAAAACTGTTTTTT | CASSLEGGKLFF | - | - | TRBJ1-4 | TRBV27
TGTGCCAGCAGCCAAGATAGCAGTAACCAAGAGACCCAGTACTTC | CASSQDSSNQETQYF | - | - | TRBJ2-5 | TRBV3-1/TRBV3-2
TGTGCCAGCAGTGTTGGAACAGGGGTCGGTTCCGAGACCCAGTACTTC | CASSVGTGVGSETQYF | TRBD1 | - | TRBJ2-5 | TRBV6-1
TGTGCCAGCAGCTTAGCGAGCAGCGAAGCTTTCTTT | CASSLASSEAFF | - | - | TRBJ1-1 | TRBV7-9
TGTGCCAGCTCACCTGCCCTCTCCTACAATGAGCAGTTCTTC | CASSPALSYNEQFF | - | - | TRBJ2-1 | TRBV18
TGTGCCAGCCAGGAGAATAGCAATCAGCCCCAGCATTTT | CASQENSNQPQHF | - | once | TRBJ1-5 | TRBV24-1
TGTGCCAGCAGTTACTCCCAAGGGACAGGCACGAATGGCTACACCTTC | CASSYSQGTGTNGYTF | TRBD1 | - | TRBJ1-2 | TRBV6-2/TRBV6-3
TGTGCCTGGAGTACGGGGCCGACGTATGGCTACACCTTC | CAWSTGPTYGYTF | - | few | TRBJ1-2 | TRBV30
TGTGCTAGCGGATACAAGGGGTGGGGGGCGAACACTGAAGCTTTCTTT | CASGYKGWGANTEAFF | - | - | TRBJ1-1 | TRBV12-5
TGTGCCAGCAGTGAAGGCAGGGCTGGGAACTATGGCTACACCTTC | CASSEGRAGNYGYTF | - | - | TRBJ1-2 | TRBV2
TGTGCCTGGGGTCGGAGACAGGGGCGCAATCAGCCCCAGCATTTT | CAWGRRQGRNQPQHF | TRBD1 | - | TRBJ1-5 | TRBV30
TGTGCCAGCAGCTTGGACACGGGGTATGGCTACACCTTC | CASSLDTGYGYTF | - | - | TRBJ1-2 | TRBV5-4
TGTGCCAGCAGTGAAATCAATTCGACCCCAAATTCACCCCTCCACTTT | CASSEINSTPNSPLHF | - | once | TRBJ1-6 | TRBV25-1
TGTGCCAGCTCACCACCGTTTCAGGACTCTGGAAACACCATATATTTT | CASSPPFQDSGNTIYF | - | - | TRBJ1-3 | TRBV18
TGTGCCAGCAGCGCCGACTGGACAACGAACACTGAAGCTTTCTTT | CASSADWTTNTEAFF | - | - | TRBJ1-1 | TRBV9
TGTGCCAGTAGTATTGAAGGGACAGCCACCTACGAGCAGTACTTC | CASSIEGTATYEQYF | TRBD1 | - | TRBJ2-7 | TRBV19
TGTGCCAGCAGCCTCGGACTAGCGCTGTCCTACGAGCAGTACTTC | CASSLGLALSYEQYF | TRBD2 | - | TRBJ2-7 | TRBV3-1/TRBV3-2
TGTGCCAGCAGCCAAGATGCGGGGTTCGATCAGCCCCAGCATTTT | CASSQDAGFDQPQHF | - | - | TRBJ1-5 | TRBV4-2
TGTGCCAGCACGGGCAGGGACACCGGGGAGCTGTTTTTT | CASTGRDTGELFF | - | - | TRBJ2-2 | TRBV28
TGCAGCGTAGCCGGGACAGGGGCAGAAAAACTGTTTTTT | CSVAGTGAEKLFF | TRBD1 | - | TRBJ1-4 | TRBV29-1
TGTGCCAGCAGCCTTCGGGACACGAACACTGAAGCTTTCTTT | CASSLRDTNTEAFF | - | once | TRBJ1-1 | TRBV5-4
TGTGCCAGCAGTTTCACGCGCGGGACAGGGGATGGCTACACCTTC | CASSFTRGTGDGYTF | TRBD1 | - | TRBJ1-2 | TRBV6-2/TRBV6-3